This TCR beta chain was sequenced during a study of graft-versus-host responses after intestinal transplantation. In the study overall: All recipients were transplanted with multivisceral, liver-intestinal, or isolated intestinal grafts. For two to three years after anti-thymocyte globulin induction, all recipients took tacrolimus and steroids. Study-wide findings and caveats: GvH clones occurred in recipient marrow; some first appeared in ileum or blood.

Germline CDR1 is MDHEN and CDR2 is SYDVKM. The V segment lost 3 bases and the J segment 6 bases; nucleotides outside the gene matches: 3. This CDR3 has 14 residues. For this clone: Its antigen is not known.

Here immunoSEQ multiplex PCR was the method, and the copy in TCRdb shows in-frame clones only, minus some. The repertoire has around 33,000 clones, around 95% of them found once; the top ten carry less than 0.85%. The sequence was collected from a human patient who received an intestinal transplant, so some T cells may come from the graft donor. J is TRBJ2-3 and V is TRBV28; 10 bases are shared with TRBD2. This sample comprised PBMCs, obtained 16 days after intestinal transplant. The CDR3 region is CASSFEREGDTQYF. For the CDR3, the DNA is TGTGCCAGCAGTTTCGAGCGGGAGGGGGATACGCAGTATTTT.